This passage covers 12 T cell receptor beta chains from one sample sequenced in a study of molecular identifiers for immune sequencing clone quantification. TCRdb reprocessed the PCR reads via MiXCR and lists one record per CDR3 protein. Of approximately 550,000 distinct CDR3 sequences listed, 20% to 25% were seen once; the top ten hold around 0.86%. The sequencing input was naive CD8+ T cells from blood, with Jurkat cell RNA spiked in. Subset denoted: FACS-sorted CD8+CD4-CCR7+CD45RA+ naive T cells. Receptor source: a human donor in good health. Some libraries in this study had Jurkat cell RNA spiked in.

This clonotype was seen a handful of times. CDR3 DNA: TGTGCCAGCAGTTACGGGACGGAGACCTACGAGCAGTACTTC. Protein product: CASSYGTETYEQYF. This sequence joins TRBV6-5 and TRBJ2-7; D might be TRBD1 or TRBD2, each matching 5 bases. CDR3 length equals 14 residues. The germline CDR1 and CDR2 sequences are MNHEY and SVGAGI. V shed 2 bases and J shed 2 bases, with 10 bases lying between them.

A few counts support this clonotype. This chain connects TRBV4-1 to TRBJ1-6; D might be TRBD1 (5 bases). Germline V gene data show CDR1 as MGHRA and CDR2 as YSYEKL. Trimming left V 2 bases short and J 0 bases short, with 11 bases between. This CDR3 spans 17 amino acids. The CDR3 here is CASSQSRVHSYNSPLHF. The CDR3, as DNA: TGCGCCAGCAGCCAAAGCAGGGTACACTCCTATAATTCACCCCTCCACTTT.

This clonotype was observed a few times. The chain joins TRBV6-5 to TRBJ2-5; 10 nucleotides align to TRBD1. The CDR3 covers 16 residues. Germline V gene lookup returns CDR1 MNHEY and CDR2 SVGAGI. The junction had 6 bases not matched to a gene; V was cut back by 0 bases and J by 5 bases. In DNA, the CDR3 is TGTGCCAGCAGTTACTCCCCGGGGACAGGGGTGGAGACCCAGTACTTC. It specifies CASSYSPGTGVETQYF.

This clonotype was seen more than once but under ten times. The gene calls are TRBV30 and TRBJ2-1, with 8 bases matching TRBD2. From germline, CDR1 is GTSNPN and CDR2 SVGIG (reference sequence). CDR3 length equals 19 residues. V dropped 0 bases and J dropped 6; count of bases not matched to a gene: 19. CDR3 DNA: TGTGCCTGGAGTGTACCCCTACCAACCGGGACTAGTCTTGTCAATGAGCAGTTCTTC. This encodes CAWSVPLPTGTSLVNEQFF.

The chain carries TRBV6-2 or TRBV6-3 and TRBJ2-1, with 8 nucleotides matching TRBD1. Germline V gene lookup returns CDR1 MNHEY and CDR2 SVGEGT. V shed 4 bases and J 8 bases; nucleotides not matched to a gene: 10. This CDR3 region has 15 residues. CDR3: CASSFMTGAADEQFF. The CDR3 coding sequence is TGTGCCAGCAGTTTCATGACAGGGGCGGCGGATGAGCAGTTCTTC.

Only a few counts were recorded for this clonotype. V and J are TRBV20-1 and TRBJ2-1; D may be TRBD2 (5 bases). The CDR3 covers 14 residues. Germline CDR1 is DFQATT and CDR2 is SNEGSKA (reference sequence). V shed 0 bases and J shed 5 bases, with 11 bases lying between them. CDR3 sequence (DNA): TGCAGTGCTAGAGATCCTAGCTGGGACAATGAGCAGTTCTTC. It translates to CSARDPSWDNEQFF.

This chain joins TRBV20-1 and TRBJ2-3; perhaps TRBD2 as D (5 bases). V gave up 6 bases and J gave up 5 bases, with 12 bases separating them. CDR1 and CDR2 from the germline V gene are DFQATT and SNEGSKA (reference sequence). CDR3 length: 12 residues. CDR3 protein: CSAEAGIDTQYF. The CDR3 coding sequence is TGCAGTGCCGAGGCGGGTATAGATACGCAGTATTTT.

A remark on this clonotype: A much larger clone lies a single base off, so this may be a read error. The CDR3 protein is CASSPGTEFYEQHF. CDR3 DNA: TGTGCCAGCAGCCCAGGGACTGAGTTCTACGAGCAGCACTTC. The chain carries TRBV7-2 and TRBJ2-7; weak D call: TRBD2 (6 bases). The CDR3 runs 14 residues. Germline-derived CDR1 and CDR2 are SGHTA and FQGNSA.

The genes are TRBV5-4 and TRBJ2-5; the D is unclear. Between the trimmed V and J ends, which lost 1 base and 5 bases, there was a span of 9 bases. The CDR3 is 13 residues long. The germline V gene has CDR1 SGHNT and CDR2 YYREEE (reference sequence). Written as DNA, the CDR3 is TGTGCCAGCAGCTTGTTTGGTCCCGAGACCCAGTACTTC. Amino acids: CASSLFGPETQYF.

CDR3 loop: CASSPLRTGNYEQYF. The DNA for the CDR3 is TGTGCCAGCAGCCCGCTCCGGACAGGCAACTACGAGCAGTACTTC. V is TRBV14 and J is TRBJ2-7; 7 bases agree with TRBD1. Looked up from germline, CDR1 is SGHDN and CDR2 is FVKESK. The trim removed 4 bases at V and 3 bases at J, leaving 9 bases unmatched. The CDR3 is 15 amino acids. Combining the CDR3 with reference TRBV14 and TRBJ2-7 gives the whole variable domain EAGVTQFPSHSVIEKGQTVTLRCDPISGHDNLYWYRRVMGKEIKFLLHFVKESKQDESGMPNNRFLAERTGGTYSTLKVQPAELEDSGVYFCASSPLRTGNYEQYFGPGTRLTVT.

The table lists this clonotype with many counts. The chain uses TRBV29-1 and TRBJ2-3; 9 bases match TRBD2. Trimming cost V 3 bases and J 2 bases; bases outside gene matches: 3. Germline V CDR1 and CDR2: SQVTM, ANQGSEA. This CDR3 has 14 amino acids. The CDR3 loop is CSVEREGLTDTQYF. The CDR3 DNA reads as TGCAGCGTTGAGCGGGAGGGCCTCACAGATACGCAGTATTTT.

This clonotype was counted many times. The rearrangement links TRBV7-6 to TRBJ2-3; possibly TRBD2 for D (6 bases). Germline CDR1 reads SGHVS; CDR2 reads FNYEAQ. V lost 1 base and J 2 bases, leaving 10 bases between the germline ends. This CDR3 spans 15 amino acids. The CDR3 DNA sequence: TGTGCCAGCAGCTTAGGTGGGGGGTACACAGATACGCAGTATTTT. This encodes CASSLGGGYTDTQYF.